This T cell receptor beta chain was retrieved from a study of cytomegalovirus exposure and HLA in healthy donors. Study observations and caveats: A later analysis found that most CMV-associated TCR beta chains appeared HLA-restricted. When analyzed later, the rates of TCR association showed variation by HLA locus, with DRB1 the most and HLA-C the fewest. CMV serostatus stood as the only immune exposure information on hand.

The PCR used 60 Vbeta and 13 Jbeta primers. Clones were sequenced by immunoSEQ multiplex PCR, and TCRdb holds only the in-frame ones, with some missing. The table includes about 130,000 clones, around three quarters detected once. Points on this clone: Antigen unknown.

The source is a man younger than 45 in good health and CMV-seronegative. The specimen sequenced was PBMCs.

The CDR3 DNA is TGTGCCAGTAGTTCCTGGACTGGTGGAGAGACCCAGTACTTC. The encoded protein is CASSSWTGGETQYF. The chain joins TRBV19 to TRBJ2-5; maybe TRBD2 (5 bases). CDR1 is LNHDA and CDR2 is SQIVND in the germline V gene (reference sequence). This CDR3 contains 14 residues. V lost 5 bases, J lost 4 bases, and 14 bases lay in between. The complete variable domain, with remaining parts taken from reference TRBV19 and TRBJ2-5, reads DGGITQSPKYLFRKEGQNVTLSCEQNLNHDAMYWYRQDPGQGLRLIYYSQIVNDFQKGDIAEGYSVSREKKESFPLTVTSAQKNPTAFYLCASSSWTGGETQYFGPGTRLLVL.